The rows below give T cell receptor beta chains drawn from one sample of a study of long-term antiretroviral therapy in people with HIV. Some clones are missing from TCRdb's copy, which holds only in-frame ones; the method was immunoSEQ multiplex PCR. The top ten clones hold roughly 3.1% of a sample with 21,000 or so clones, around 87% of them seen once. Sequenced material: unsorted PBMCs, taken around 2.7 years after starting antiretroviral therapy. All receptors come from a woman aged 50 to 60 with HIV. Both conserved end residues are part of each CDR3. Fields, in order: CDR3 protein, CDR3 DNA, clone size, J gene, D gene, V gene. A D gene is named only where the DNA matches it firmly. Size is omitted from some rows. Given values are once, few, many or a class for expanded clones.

CDR3: CATTPDRANYGYTF
DNA: TGTGCCACCACCCCGGACAGAGCTAACTATGGCTACACCTTC
size: -
J: TRBJ1-2
D: -
V: TRBV15

CDR3: CAISSIGEGTEAFF
DNA: TGTGCCATCAGTTCTATCGGGGAGGGCACTGAAGCTTTCTTT
size: -
J: TRBJ1-1
D: -
V: TRBV10-3

CDR3: CASSIGNVAPGELFF
DNA: TGTGCCAGTAGTATAGGAAACGTAGCTCCCGGGGAGCTGTTTTTT
size: -
J: TRBJ2-2
D: -
V: TRBV19

CDR3: CASSFGTGSSGANVLTF
DNA: TGTGCCAGCAGCTTCGGGACAGGGAGCTCTGGGGCCAACGTCCTGACTTTC
size: -
J: TRBJ2-6
D: TRBD1
V: TRBV25-1

CDR3: CASSPLNGGEGYTF
DNA: TGTGCCAGCAGCCCATTAAATGGGGGGGAAGGCTACACCTTC
size: -
J: TRBJ1-2
D: -
V: TRBV9

CDR3: CASSPRDETYEQYF
DNA: TGCGCCAGCAGTCCCCGGGACGAAACCTACGAGCAGTACTTC
size: -
J: TRBJ2-7
D: -
V: TRBV5-1

CDR3: CASRRSEIYEQYF
DNA: TGTGCCAGCAGGAGGTCTGAGATCTACGAGCAGTACTTC
size: -
J: TRBJ2-7
D: -
V: TRBV6-1

CDR3: CASSSPPAGVRETQYF
DNA: TGTGCCAGCAGTTCCCCACCAGCAGGGGTCCGGGAGACCCAGTACTTC
size: -
J: TRBJ2-5
D: -
V: TRBV6-6

CDR3: CASSQSVLKSSGANVLTF
DNA: TGTGCCAGCAGCCAGTCAGTACTCAAAAGCTCTGGGGCCAACGTCCTGACTTTC
size: -
J: TRBJ2-6
D: -
V: TRBV4-2

CDR3: CASSSKREGTDTQYF
DNA: TGTGCCAGCAGCTCAAAGCGGGAGGGCACGGATACGCAGTATTTT
size: -
J: TRBJ2-3
D: TRBD2
V: TRBV7-9

CDR3: CASSFPRRGNEQYF
DNA: TGTGCCAGCAGCTTCCCCCGCAGGGGGAACGAGCAGTACTTC
size: -
J: TRBJ2-7
D: TRBD1
V: TRBV7-3

CDR3: CAISEQGNYGYTF
DNA: TGTGCCATCAGTGAACAGGGCAACTATGGCTACACCTTC
size: -
J: TRBJ1-2
D: -
V: TRBV10-3

CDR3: CASSPTFASGAKETQYF
DNA: TGTGCCAGCAGCCCGACTTTCGCTAGCGGGGCTAAAGAGACCCAGTACTTC
size: once
J: TRBJ2-5
D: TRBD2
V: TRBV4-2

CDR3: CASSPGAGEGEQYF
DNA: TGTGCCAGTAGCCCCGGGGCAGGGGAAGGCGAGCAGTACTTC
size: -
J: TRBJ2-7
D: -
V: TRBV19

CDR3: CASSPVVLRVGVIEVGELFF
DNA: TGCGCCAGCAGCCCGGTCGTGTTAAGGGTGGGGGTTATAGAAGTCGGGGAGCTGTTTTTT
size: -
J: TRBJ2-2
D: -
V: TRBV4-1

CDR3: CASSLDARQGWFF
DNA: TGTGCCAGCAGCCTAGACGCCCGACAGGGTTGGTTCTTC
size: -
J: TRBJ2-1
D: TRBD1
V: TRBV7-9

CDR3: CASTHDRVAKNIQYF
DNA: TGTGCCAGCACCCACGACAGGGTGGCCAAAAACATTCAGTACTTC
size: -
J: TRBJ2-4
D: TRBD1
V: TRBV5-4

CDR3: CASSPQAPGQNTEAFF
DNA: TGCGCCAGCAGTCCACAAGCGCCGGGACAGAACACTGAAGCTTTCTTT
size: -
J: TRBJ1-1
D: -
V: TRBV5-1

CDR3: CASSLRAGQETQYF
DNA: TGTGCCAGCAGCTTGAGAGCGGGACAAGAGACCCAGTACTTC
size: -
J: TRBJ2-5
D: TRBD2
V: TRBV5-4

CDR3: CASSRQDTFDYGYTF
DNA: TGTGCCAGCAGTAGACAGGACACTTTCGACTATGGCTACACCTTC
size: -
J: TRBJ1-2
D: -
V: TRBV28

CDR3: CASRPSGSSYEQYF
DNA: TGCGCCAGCAGGCCTAGCGGATCCTCCTACGAGCAGTACTTC
size: -
J: TRBJ2-7
D: TRBD2
V: TRBV10-2

CDR3: CASSPQLRVGAGELFF
DNA: TGTGCCAGCAGCCCCCAATTGAGGGTAGGCGCCGGGGAGCTGTTTTTT
size: -
J: TRBJ2-2
D: -
V: TRBV9

CDR3: CASRRSHYYTF
DNA: TGTGCCAGCAGGCGGTCCCATTACTACACCTTC
size: few
J: TRBJ1-2
D: -
V: TRBV2

CDR3: CASSSALGYNEQFF
DNA: TGTGCCAGCAGTTCCGCGCTGGGCTACAATGAGCAGTTCTTC
size: once
J: TRBJ2-1
D: -
V: TRBV2

CDR3: CASTSWSDYEQYF
DNA: TGTGCCAGCACCTCTTGGAGTGACTACGAGCAGTACTTC
size: -
J: TRBJ2-7
D: -
V: TRBV5-8

CDR3: CASSLLSNLYEQYF
DNA: TGTGCCAGCAGTTTGCTTTCGAACCTGTACGAGCAGTACTTC
size: -
J: TRBJ2-7
D: -
V: TRBV27

CDR3: CASSLGSWGYTF
DNA: TGTGCCAGCAGTCTAGGGTCTTGGGGCTACACCTTC
size: -
J: TRBJ1-2
D: -
V: TRBV2

CDR3: CASSREGAPGANVLTF
DNA: TGTGCCAGCAGCCGAGAGGGGGCGCCTGGGGCCAACGTCCTGACTTTC
size: -
J: TRBJ2-6
D: TRBD1
V: TRBV6-6

CDR3: CASTTRSRGSTYGYTF
DNA: TGTGCCAGCACTACTCGTTCCCGGGGCTCAACCTATGGCTACACCTTC
size: -
J: TRBJ1-2
D: -
V: TRBV13

CDR3: CASSIHSNQPQHF
DNA: TGTGCCAGCAGTATCCATAGCAATCAGCCCCAGCATTTT
size: few
J: TRBJ1-5
D: -
V: TRBV6-5

CDR3: CASSRGTDYEQYF
DNA: TGTGCCAGCAGCCGCGGGACAGACTACGAGCAGTACTTC
size: -
J: TRBJ2-7
D: -
V: TRBV11-2

CDR3: CASSFSGRSYEQYF
DNA: TGTGCCAGTTCCTTTAGCGGGAGGTCCTACGAGCAGTACTTC
size: -
J: TRBJ2-7
D: TRBD2
V: TRBV19

CDR3: CASSLLGLASYEQYF
DNA: TGTGCCAGCAGCTTACTCGGACTAGCGAGCTACGAGCAGTACTTC
size: few
J: TRBJ2-7
D: TRBD2
V: TRBV7-2

CDR3: CASSLPNDEKLFF
DNA: TGCGCCAGCAGCCTTCCCAATGACGAAAAACTGTTTTTT
size: few
J: TRBJ1-4
D: -
V: TRBV4-1

CDR3: CASSLGAGTYEQYF
DNA: TGTGCCAGCAGCTTGGGGGCGGGGACCTACGAGCAGTACTTC
size: -
J: TRBJ2-7
D: -
V: TRBV5-4

CDR3: CASSTSGQETQYF
DNA: TGTGCCAGTAGTACGAGTGGCCAAGAGACCCAGTACTTC
size: -
J: TRBJ2-5
D: -
V: TRBV19

CDR3: CSVVVASGTSDTQYF
DNA: TGCAGCGTTGTGGTCGCTAGCGGGACCTCAGATACGCAGTATTTT
size: -
J: TRBJ2-3
D: TRBD2
V: TRBV29-1

CDR3: CASGAIAYNEQFF
DNA: TGTGCCAGCGGAGCTATCGCCTACAATGAGCAGTTCTTC
size: once
J: TRBJ2-1
D: -
V: TRBV7-9

CDR3: CASSPRDKVQETQYF
DNA: TGTGCCAGCTCACCACGGGACAAAGTCCAAGAGACCCAGTACTTC
size: once
J: TRBJ2-5
D: -
V: TRBV18

CDR3: CSARPEAFF
DNA: TGCAGTGCGAGGCCTGAAGCTTTCTTT
size: once
J: TRBJ1-1
D: -
V: TRBV20-1

CDR3: CASSLSDRDHEKLFF
DNA: TGTGCCAGCAGTTTATCAGACAGGGATCATGAAAAACTGTTTTTT
size: -
J: TRBJ1-4
D: TRBD1
V: TRBV28

CDR3: CASSFTSGRLETQYF
DNA: TGTGCCAGCAGCTTTACTAGCGGGAGGTTAGAGACCCAGTACTTC
size: -
J: TRBJ2-5
D: TRBD2
V: TRBV7-2

CDR3: CASSPQLAGVGTDTQYF
DNA: TGTGCCAGCTCACCACAACTAGCGGGAGTAGGCACAGATACGCAGTATTTT
size: -
J: TRBJ2-3
D: TRBD2
V: TRBV18

CDR3: CASTGQKNIQYF
DNA: TGTGCCAGTACGGGACAGAAAAACATTCAGTACTTC
size: -
J: TRBJ2-4
D: TRBD1
V: TRBV19

CDR3: CASSAGQGVIYGYTF
DNA: TGTGCCAGCAGTGCCGGACAGGGGGTAATATATGGCTACACCTTC
size: -
J: TRBJ1-2
D: TRBD1
V: TRBV27

CDR3: CASSLYMGLAGGGNTITDTQYF
DNA: TGTGCCAGCAGTTTATACATGGGACTAGCGGGAGGAGGGAACACCATCACAGATACGCAGTATTTT
size: -
J: TRBJ2-3
D: TRBD2
V: TRBV28